Listed below are T cell receptor beta chains from one sample, sequenced in a study of memory CD4+ T cells and cytomegalovirus serostatus. Produced via immunoSEQ multiplex PCR; TCRdb's table is partial and in-frame only. The data contain about 50,000 clones, around four fifths of them singletons. The specimen sequenced was memory CD4+ T cells from blood. These receptors came from an adult in good health and CMV-seronegative. Each CDR3 is given with its conserved first and last residue. The D gene is left open where the match is weak. Clone size is shown for a subset of rows, as once, few, many or a class of expanded clone.

j_call	d_call	cdr3_length	clone_size	v_call	cdr3_aa	cdr3_nt
TRBJ2-5	TRBD2	16	.	TRBV7-2	CASSLSAGGGQETQYF	TGTGCCAGCAGCTTATCGGCGGGGGGAGGACAAGAGACCCAGTACTTC
TRBJ1-2	.	12	few	TRBV6-5	CASSYSGGGYTF	TGTGCCAGCAGTTACTCGGGGGGAGGCTACACCTTC
TRBJ1-1	TRBD1	15	.	TRBV7-2	CASSPRTGLNTEAFF	TGTGCCAGCAGCCCACGGACAGGGTTGAACACTGAAGCTTTCTTT
TRBJ1-5	TRBD1	18	.	TRBV7-9	CASSWGTGGDRSNQPQHF	TGTGCCAGCAGCTGGGGGACAGGGGGCGATCGGAGCAATCAGCCCCAGCATTTT
TRBJ1-2	.	13	.	TRBV6-5	CASSQGQHYGYTF	TGTGCCAGCAGTCAAGGACAGCACTATGGCTACACCTTC
TRBJ2-7	TRBD1	15	.	TRBV7-2	CASSSDRTRSYEQYF	TGTGCCAGCAGCTCGGACAGGACCCGCTCCTACGAGCAGTACTTC
TRBJ2-7	TRBD1	16	.	TRBV7-9	CASSLAMTGLDYEQYF	TGTGCCAGCAGCTTAGCGATGACAGGGCTAGACTACGAGCAGTACTTC
TRBJ1-2	.	17	.	TRBV21-1	CASSKRGGHGANYGYTF	TGTGCCAGCAGCAAGAGGGGTGGTCACGGGGCTAACTATGGCTACACCTTC
TRBJ2-3	TRBD2	15	once	TRBV6-6	CASRSLAGEGDTQYF	TGTGCCAGCAGAAGTTTAGCGGGGGAGGGAGATACGCAGTATTTT
TRBJ1-2	.	13	.	TRBV4-3	CASSQDVSYGYTF	TGCGCCAGCAGCCAAGACGTGTCCTATGGCTACACCTTC
TRBJ1-2	TRBD1	13	few	TRBV7-3	CASSLSGGVGYTF	TGTGCCAGCAGCTTATCAGGGGGCGTTGGCTACACCTTC
TRBJ1-1	TRBD1	14	few	TRBV18	CASSDRGLDTEAFF	TGTGCCAGCTCCGACAGGGGTTTGGACACTGAAGCTTTCTTT
TRBJ2-7	TRBD2	15	.	TRBV5-4	CASSKGTSGTYEQYF	TGTGCCAGCAGCAAAGGGACTAGCGGCACCTACGAGCAGTACTTC
TRBJ1-1	.	13	.	TRBV19	CASSILGLTEAFF	TGTGCCAGTAGTATTTTAGGGCTTACTGAAGCTTTCTTT
TRBJ1-6	.	16	.	TRBV4-2	CASSQGMGQGWSPLHF	TGTGCCAGCAGCCAAGGTATGGGTCAGGGCTGGTCACCCCTCCACTTT
TRBJ1-1	.	14	.	TRBV9	CASSAYHSNTEAFF	TGTGCCAGCAGCGCGTATCACTCGAACACTGAAGCTTTCTTT
TRBJ2-7	.	14	once	TRBV18	CASSAPGSSYEQYF	TGTGCCAGCTCAGCCCCAGGGAGCTCCTACGAGCAGTACTTC
TRBJ2-7	.	12	.	TRBV18	CASSPDSYEQYF	TGTGCCAGCTCACCAGACTCCTACGAGCAGTACTTC
TRBJ1-4	.	11	.	TRBV20-1	CSARQNEKLFF	TGCAGTGCTAGGCAGAATGAAAAACTGTTTTTT
TRBJ1-2	.	13	.	TRBV5-8	CATGGRLGYGYTF	TGTGCCACCGGGGGCAGGTTGGGCTATGGCTACACCTTC
TRBJ1-1	.	21	.	TRBV12-5	CASGLKGVMGSLERMNTEAFF	TGTGCTAGTGGTTTGAAAGGGGTGATGGGGTCGCTGGAACGGATGAACACTGAAGCTTTCTTT
TRBJ2-2	TRBD1	15	.	TRBV5-8	CASSLGGQGNGELFF	TGTGCCAGCAGCTTGGGAGGACAGGGTAACGGGGAGCTGTTTTTT
TRBJ1-1	TRBD1	14	.	TRBV5-1	CASSRTGVNTEAFF	TGCGCCAGCAGTCGGACAGGGGTGAACACTGAAGCTTTCTTT
TRBJ2-7	TRBD1	14	.	TRBV5-6	CASSFYQQGHEQYF	TGTGCCAGCAGCTTTTACCAACAGGGGCACGAGCAGTACTTC
TRBJ1-5	TRBD1	17	.	TRBV27	CASSRVPQGVGNQPQHF	TGTGCCAGCAGCCGAGTGCCGCAGGGGGTCGGCAATCAGCCCCAGCATTTT
TRBJ2-5	TRBD1	20	.	TRBV30	CAWTQDYRGQGRLGRETQYF	TGTGCCTGGACCCAGGATTATAGGGGACAGGGAAGATTGGGTAGAGAGACCCAGTACTTC
TRBJ1-4	.	15	.	TRBV6-1	CASSVQRTTNEKLFF	TGTGCCAGCAGTGTACAGAGAACAACTAATGAAAAACTGTTTTTT
TRBJ1-1	.	15	.	TRBV9	CASSLRGAGNTEAFF	TGTGCCAGCAGCCTACGGGGGGCGGGGAACACTGAAGCTTTCTTT
TRBJ1-1	TRBD1	14	.	TRBV5-4	CASSQGVLGTEAFF	TGTGCCAGCAGCCAGGGGGTATTGGGCACTGAAGCTTTCTTT
TRBJ2-7	.	14	.	TRBV7-2	CASSWGHISYEQYF	TGTGCCAGCAGCTGGGGACACATTTCCTACGAGCAGTACTTC
TRBJ1-1	.	14	few	TRBV14	CASSLGGQNTEAFF	TGTGCCAGCAGCCTCGGAGGCCAGAACACTGAAGCTTTCTTT
TRBJ2-2	.	13	few	TRBV9	CASSVDLAGELFF	TGTGCCAGCAGCGTAGACCTGGCCGGGGAGCTGTTTTTT
TRBJ2-7	TRBD2	13	.	TRBV5-1	CASRQREGNEQYF	TGCGCCAGCAGACAAAGGGAGGGTAACGAGCAGTACTTC
TRBJ2-5	.	11	.	TRBV5-6	CASSLFETQYF	TGTGCCAGCAGCTTGTTTGAGACCCAGTACTTC
TRBJ2-7	TRBD1	15	.	TRBV6-6	CASSRDRGPSYEQYF	TGTGCCAGCTCAAGAGACAGGGGGCCCTCCTACGAGCAGTACTTC
TRBJ1-5	.	15	.	TRBV7-9	CASSLSDRPNQPQHF	TGTGCCAGCAGCTTAAGTGACAGGCCCAATCAGCCCCAGCATTTT
TRBJ2-7	TRBD1	11	.	TRBV6-1	CASRQGDEQYF	TGTGCCAGCCGACAGGGAGACGAGCAGTACTTC
TRBJ2-7	TRBD2	16	.	TRBV5-1	CASSLELAGLPYEQYF	TGCGCCAGCAGCTTGGAACTAGCGGGTTTGCCCTACGAGCAGTACTTC
TRBJ1-4	.	16	once	TRBV5-1	CASSLGVGLTNEKLFF	TGCGCCAGCAGCTTGGGGGTAGGGCTAACTAATGAAAAACTGTTTTTT
TRBJ1-5	.	13	.	TRBV6-1	CASSVGGDQPQHF	TGTGCCAGCAGTGTTGGGGGGGATCAGCCCCAGCATTTT
TRBJ2-1	.	18	.	TRBV7-6	CASSLGGARGRGYNEQFF	TGTGCCAGCAGCTTAGGAGGGGCACGCGGACGGGGTTACAATGAGCAGTTCTTC
TRBJ1-1	TRBD1	15	.	TRBV29-1	CSVLGRGPSYTEAFF	TGCAGCGTTCTCGGTAGGGGGCCGTCTTATACTGAAGCTTTCTTT
TRBJ2-7	.	15	.	TRBV9	CASSVATTGGSEQYF	TGTGCCAGCAGCGTAGCTACGACGGGGGGCAGCGAGCAGTACTTC
TRBJ2-3	.	14	.	TRBV6-1	CASSGFVRADTQYF	TGTGCCAGCAGTGGATTCGTCAGGGCAGATACGCAGTATTTT
TRBJ2-7	.	17	.	TRBV28	CASSLFGTTALSYEQYF	TGTGCCAGCAGTTTATTTGGAACGACAGCCCTTTCCTACGAGCAGTACTTC
TRBJ2-7	.	12	.	TRBV30	CAWRGQYYEQYF	TGTGCCTGGAGAGGACAGTATTACGAGCAGTACTTC
TRBJ1-4	.	15	.	TRBV7-2	CASSPQGSTNEKLFF	TGTGCCAGCAGCCCACAGGGCTCAACTAATGAAAAACTGTTTTTT
TRBJ2-5	.	14	.	TRBV2	CASSGGVYEETQYF	TGTGCCAGCAGTGGGGGGGTTTACGAAGAGACCCAGTACTTC
TRBJ1-1	.	11	.	TRBV6-1	CASSPNTEAFF	TGTGCCAGCAGCCCGAACACTGAAGCTTTCTTT